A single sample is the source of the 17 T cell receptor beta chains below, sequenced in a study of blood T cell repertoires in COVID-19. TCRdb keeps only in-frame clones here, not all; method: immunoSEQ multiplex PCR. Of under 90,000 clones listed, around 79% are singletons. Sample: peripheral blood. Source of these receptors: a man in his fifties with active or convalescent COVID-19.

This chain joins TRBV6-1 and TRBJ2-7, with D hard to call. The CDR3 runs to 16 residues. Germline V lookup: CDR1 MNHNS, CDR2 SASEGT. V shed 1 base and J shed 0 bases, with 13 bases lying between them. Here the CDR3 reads CASSEGSARSSYEQYF. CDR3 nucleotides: TGTGCCAGCAGTGAAGGTTCCGCCCGGAGCTCCTACGAGCAGTACTTC.

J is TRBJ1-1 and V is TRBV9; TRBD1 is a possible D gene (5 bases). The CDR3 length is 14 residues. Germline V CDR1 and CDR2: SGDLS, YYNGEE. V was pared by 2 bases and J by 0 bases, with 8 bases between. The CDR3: CASSVDSMNTEAFF. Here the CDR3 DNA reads TGTGCCAGCAGCGTCGACAGTATGAACACTGAAGCTTTCTTT.

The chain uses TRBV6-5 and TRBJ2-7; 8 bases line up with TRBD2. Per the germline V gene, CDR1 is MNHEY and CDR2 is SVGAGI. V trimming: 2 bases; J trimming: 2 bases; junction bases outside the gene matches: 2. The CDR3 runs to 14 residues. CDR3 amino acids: CASSYREGPYEQYF. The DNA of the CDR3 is TGTGCCAGCAGTTACCGGGAGGGCCCCTACGAGCAGTACTTC.

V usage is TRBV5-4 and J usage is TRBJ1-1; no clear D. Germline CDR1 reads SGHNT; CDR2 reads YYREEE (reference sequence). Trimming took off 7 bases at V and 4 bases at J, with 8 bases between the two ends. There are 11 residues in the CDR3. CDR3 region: CASRSGTEAFF. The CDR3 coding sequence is TGTGCCAGCCGATCAGGCACTGAAGCTTTCTTT.

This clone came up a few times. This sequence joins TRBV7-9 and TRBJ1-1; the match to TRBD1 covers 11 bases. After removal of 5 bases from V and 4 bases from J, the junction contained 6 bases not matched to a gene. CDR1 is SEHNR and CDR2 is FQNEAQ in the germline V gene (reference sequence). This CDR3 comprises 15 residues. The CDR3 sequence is CASSPGTGGFTEAFF. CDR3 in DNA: TGTGCCAGCAGCCCGGGGACAGGGGGTTTCACTGAAGCTTTCTTT.

The CDR3 sequence is CASSPGITAVNTEAFF. CDR3 nucleotides: TGTGCCAGCAGCCCAGGAATAACAGCGGTGAACACTGAAGCTTTCTTT. The rearrangement links TRBV7-9 to TRBJ1-1, with unresolved D. Between the trimmed V and J ends, which lost 5 bases and 0 bases, there was a span of 16 bases. Germline V lookup: CDR1 SEHNR, CDR2 FQNEAQ (reference sequence). CDR3 length equals 16 residues.

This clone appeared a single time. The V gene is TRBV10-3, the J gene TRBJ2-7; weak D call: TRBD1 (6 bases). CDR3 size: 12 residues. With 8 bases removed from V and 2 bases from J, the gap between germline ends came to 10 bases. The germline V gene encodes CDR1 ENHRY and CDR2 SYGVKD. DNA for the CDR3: TGTGCCATCCGACAGGAGACCTACGAGCAGTACTTC. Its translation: CAIRQETYEQYF.

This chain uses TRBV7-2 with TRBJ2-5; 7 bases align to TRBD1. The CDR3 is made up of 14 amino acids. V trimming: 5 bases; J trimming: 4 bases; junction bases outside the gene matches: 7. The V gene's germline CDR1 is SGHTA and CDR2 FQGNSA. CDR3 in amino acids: CASSRDSTSETQYF. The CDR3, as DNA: TGTGCCAGCAGCCGGGACAGCACTTCAGAGACCCAGTACTTC.

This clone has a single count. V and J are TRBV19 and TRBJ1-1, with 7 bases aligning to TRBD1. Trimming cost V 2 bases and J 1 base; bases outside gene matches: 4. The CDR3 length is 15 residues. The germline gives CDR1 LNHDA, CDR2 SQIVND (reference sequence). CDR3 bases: TGTGCCAGTAGTATACGTGGGACAGCGAACACTGAAGCTTTCTTT. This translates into CASSIRGTANTEAFF.

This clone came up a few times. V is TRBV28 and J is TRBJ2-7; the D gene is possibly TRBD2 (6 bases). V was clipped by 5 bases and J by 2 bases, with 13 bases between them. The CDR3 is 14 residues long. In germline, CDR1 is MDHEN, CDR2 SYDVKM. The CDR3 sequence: CASSRGGSAYEQYF. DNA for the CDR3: TGTGCCAGCAGTCGGGGAGGATCGGCCTACGAGCAGTACTTC.

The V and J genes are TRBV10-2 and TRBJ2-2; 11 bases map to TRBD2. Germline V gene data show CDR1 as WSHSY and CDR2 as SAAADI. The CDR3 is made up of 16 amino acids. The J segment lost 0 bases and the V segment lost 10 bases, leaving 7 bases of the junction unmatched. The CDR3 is CATQMTSGTNTGELFF. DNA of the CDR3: TGCGCCACCCAGATGACTAGCGGGACGAACACCGGGGAGCTGTTTTTT.

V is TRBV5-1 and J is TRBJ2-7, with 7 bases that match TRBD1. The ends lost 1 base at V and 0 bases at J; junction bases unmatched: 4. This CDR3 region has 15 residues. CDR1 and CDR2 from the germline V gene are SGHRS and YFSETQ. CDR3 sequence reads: CASSLSGQVSYEQYF. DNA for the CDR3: TGCGCCAGCAGCTTGTCCGGACAGGTCTCCTACGAGCAGTACTTC.

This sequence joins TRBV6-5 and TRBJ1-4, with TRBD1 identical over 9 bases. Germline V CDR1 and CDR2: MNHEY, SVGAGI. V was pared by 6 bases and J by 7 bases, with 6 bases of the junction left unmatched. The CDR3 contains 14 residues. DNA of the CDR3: TGTGCCAGCAGCTGGAGACAGGGGGGTGAAAAACTGTTTTTT. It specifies CASSWRQGGEKLFF.

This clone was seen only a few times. CDR3 in DNA: TGTGCCAGCAGGCAGGGAGGGAGTTCACCCCTCCACTTT. It translates to CASRQGGSSPLHF. The chain has TRBV27 and TRBJ1-6; TRBD1 might be the D (5 bases). Trimming took 6 bases from V and 9 from J, leaving 12 bases between them. The CDR3 is made up of 13 amino acids. The V gene's germline CDR1 is MNHEY and CDR2 SMNVEV (reference sequence).

The CDR3: CASSRGGRSQYF. The DNA for the CDR3 is TGTGCCAGCAGCCGGGGAGGGAGGTCGCAGTATTTT. V usage is TRBV7-2 and J usage is TRBJ2-3; 7 positions match TRBD2. The CDR3 covers 12 residues. With V trimmed by 5 bases and J by 10 bases, 6 bases remained unmatched. The germline V gene has CDR1 SGHTA and CDR2 FQGNSA.

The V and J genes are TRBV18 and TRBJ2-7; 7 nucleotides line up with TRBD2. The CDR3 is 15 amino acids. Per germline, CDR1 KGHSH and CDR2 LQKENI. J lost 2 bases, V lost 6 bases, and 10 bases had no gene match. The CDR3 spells CASSPARGGTYEQYF. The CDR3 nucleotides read TGTGCCAGCTCCCCAGCCCGGGGAGGGACCTACGAGCAGTACTTC.

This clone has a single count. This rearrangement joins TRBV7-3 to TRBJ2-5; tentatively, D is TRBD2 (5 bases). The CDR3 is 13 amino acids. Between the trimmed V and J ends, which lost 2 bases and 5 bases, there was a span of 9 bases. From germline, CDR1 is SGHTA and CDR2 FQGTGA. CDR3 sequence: CASSLREGETQYF. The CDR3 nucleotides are TGTGCCAGCAGCTTACGGGAAGGGGAGACCCAGTACTTC.